What follows is one T cell receptor (beta chain) and its context. This clone's antigen is unknown. No much larger clone exists at a distance of one base, and base qualities are not known. This sample is part of a study of T cell repertoires in cytomegalovirus infection (dated by TCRdb to the late 2010s). For the study in its entirety: The HLA type of each donor mattered for the analysis, because public TCR beta signatures pointed to carriage of CMV infection along with the matching HLA type.

CDR1 and CDR2 are drawn from the germline V gene (reference sequence): LNHDA, SQIVND. V is cut by 3 bases and J by 2 bases, and the space between the germline ends is 11 bases. Taken from cysteine to phenylalanine, the CDR3 has 16 residues. Of all the DNA, just the CDR3 is kept, 48 bases in frame from base 1. TCRdb shows the sequencer as Illumina HiSeq 1500. Using fastp at Q25 and MiXCR, TCRdb reprocessed the public reads and kept productive beta chains. When rows share a CDR3 protein, they turn into one entry using the most common DNA and genes. In all, the sample holds approximately 160,000 distinct CDR3 sequences, and approximately 17% of those were seen once. The ten largest account for around 19% of the sample. Beyond this particular receptor, the publication reports: The ex vivo response was dominated by HLA-C-restricted CMV-specific TCR beta clonotypes, and the single most frequent clonotype in two of eight donors was supplied by these HLA-C-restricted clonotypes. In both this cohort and an independent cohort of approximately 350 donors, the cumulative frequency of public TCR beta family members distinguished carriers of CMV infection plus the relevant HLA type.

The chain is assembled from TRBV19 and TRBJ2-6, with TRBD1 as a weak D call on 5 bases. This sequence was found in a human donor in good health (CMV status not recorded). Some clones in this sample may be carry-over from other donors' samples. Input material: CD8+ T cells from PBMCs. CDR3 sequence: CASSMLQAAGANVLTF. The DNA sequence follows: TGTGCCAGTAGTATGTTACAGGCTGCTGGGGCCAACGTCCTGACTTTC.